These 23 T cell receptor beta chains were sequenced from one sample in a study of shared clonotypes between healthy human individuals. Sequenced by immunoSEQ multiplex PCR; TCRdb stores in-frame clones only, minus some. The data contain more than 2,000,000 clones, around 90% of them seen just once; the ten biggest clones take up 0.11% to 0.15%. The sample comprised naive CD4+ T cells sorted from blood. Regarding subset: CD45RA+ positively selected. Every receptor here comes from a man in his late teens or twenties in good health.

CDR3 nucleotides: TGTGCCAGCAGCCCCGAAGGGCTAGCTACCGAGCAGTACTTC. The encoded protein is CASSPEGLATEQYF. The genes are TRBV27 and TRBJ2-7, with TRBD2 as a possible D gene (5 bases). The germline V gene encodes CDR1 MNHEY and CDR2 SMNVEV (reference sequence). CDR3 length: 14 residues. V was shortened by 6 bases and J by 6 bases, with 18 bases between the two germline ends.

The CDR3 reads CASSVGGGQMNTEAFF. In DNA form, the CDR3 reads TGTGCCAGCAGCGTAGGAGGGGGACAGATGAACACTGAAGCTTTCTTT. This chain connects TRBV9 to TRBJ1-1; 7 bases match TRBD1. The CDR3 length is 16 residues. CDR1 and CDR2 from the germline V gene are SGDLS and YYNGEE. The ends lost 0 bases at V and 0 bases at J; junction bases unmatched: 5.

The chain uses TRBV10-3 and TRBJ2-1; no firm D call. This CDR3 spans 13 amino acids. V was pared by 3 bases and J by 9 bases, with 12 bases between. In germline, CDR1 is ENHRY, CDR2 SYGVKD. This CDR3 is CAISEALVGEQFF. The CDR3 DNA follows: TGTGCCATCAGTGAAGCGCTAGTTGGTGAGCAGTTCTTC.

J is TRBJ2-2 and V is TRBV7-9, with D possibly being TRBD1 (6 bases). CDR1 is SEHNR and CDR2 is FQNEAQ in the germline V gene (reference sequence). The CDR3 sequence is 14 residues long. Trimming took off 8 bases at V and 1 base at J, with 11 bases between the two ends. The CDR3 is CASGWTENTGELFF. CDR3 coding DNA: TGTGCCAGCGGATGGACAGAGAACACCGGGGAGCTGTTTTTT.

The chain uses TRBV27 and TRBJ1-1; 7 bases map to TRBD1. This CDR3 comprises 15 residues. Unmatched junction bases numbered 10, after V lost 6 bases and J lost 3 bases. Germline CDR1 reads MNHEY; CDR2 reads SMNVEV (reference sequence). The CDR3 DNA is TGTGCCAGCAGGCCGGCAGGGGGTCGCGACACTGAAGCTTTCTTT. Its protein is CASRPAGGRDTEAFF.

The rearrangement links TRBV18 to TRBJ2-3; D is uncertain. Trimming stripped 8 bases from V and 2 bases from J, with 14 bases between. Germline CDR1 reads KGHSH; CDR2 reads LQKENI. The CDR3 loop spans 14 amino acids. The CDR3 loop reads CASATEHFTDTQYF. The CDR3 DNA is TGTGCCAGCGCGACCGAGCACTTCACAGATACGCAGTATTTT.

CDR3 DNA sequence: TGTGCCAGAAGCTTGACCCCGGGGTCCGAAAAGACTGAAGCTTTCTTT. Translated, it gives CARSLTPGSEKTEAFF. J is TRBJ1-1 and V is TRBV5-3; the D is unclear. TRBV5-3 qualifies as an ORF whose function is uncertain. The ends were cut back, 1 base at V and 5 bases at J, with 18 bases in the middle. CDR3 length equals 16 residues.

This clone has a handful of counts. This chain connects TRBV5-1 to TRBJ1-5, with no clear D. Trimming removed 1 base at V and 7 bases at J, with 9 bases between. The V gene's germline CDR1 is SGHRS and CDR2 YFSETQ. The CDR3 totals 13 residues. CDR3 residues: CASSLLEGQPQHF. The CDR3 DNA is TGCGCCAGCAGCTTGTTGGAGGGACAGCCCCAGCATTTT.

This clone was picked up one time. This rearrangement joins TRBV29-1 to TRBJ2-3; the match to TRBD2 covers 9 bases. In germline, CDR1 is SQVTM, CDR2 ANQGSEA. J gave up 3 bases and V 3 bases, and 10 bases lay outside the gene matches. This CDR3 is built from 16 residues. In nucleotides, the CDR3 is TGCAGCGTTGATTTGCGGGGGGGCCGGATTACAGATACGCAGTATTTT. Translating gives CSVDLRGGRITDTQYF.

The chain is built from TRBV5-1 and TRBJ1-4; unclear D gene. Trimming removed 2 bases at V and 4 bases at J, with 9 bases between. CDR1 and CDR2 from the germline V gene are SGHRS and YFSETQ. This CDR3 has 14 residues. CDR3 sequence: CASSFGPGNEKLFF. DNA for the CDR3: TGCGCCAGCAGCTTTGGACCCGGTAATGAAAAACTGTTTTTT.

This chain uses TRBV10-3 with TRBJ2-3; 7 bases line up with TRBD2. J lost 0 bases, V lost 0 bases, and 3 bases had no gene match. In germline, CDR1 is ENHRY, CDR2 SYGVKD. The length of the CDR3 is 16 residues. The CDR3 DNA follows: TGTGCCATCAGTGAGTCGCCAGCGGGAAGCACAGATACGCAGTATTTT. Translating gives CAISESPAGSTDTQYF.

This clone has only one observation. The CDR3 region is CASSKWTSGRGDTGELFF. The CDR3 nucleotides read TGTGCCAGCAGCAAGTGGACTAGCGGGAGGGGGGACACCGGGGAGCTGTTTTTT. This chain joins TRBV21-1 and TRBJ2-2; no check of the table's D call, TRBD2, against the DNA was made. TRBV21-1 is a pseudogene locus. The CDR3 loop spans 18 amino acids.

The J gene is TRBJ2-6, the V gene TRBV29-1, with 8 bases aligning to TRBD2. CDR3 length: 16 residues. Germline V gene data show CDR1 as SQVTM and CDR2 as ANQGSEA. The J segment lost 4 bases and the V segment lost 7 bases, leaving 12 bases of the junction unmatched. CDR3 bases: TGCAGCGCCTCCGGGACTAGTGGTTTCGGGGCCAACGTCCTGACTTTC. Protein: CSASGTSGFGANVLTF.

In its sample, this clone was seen a few times. V and J are TRBV28 and TRBJ1-6; D perhaps matches TRBD1 (5 bases). The CDR3 extends over 14 amino acids. Trimming stripped 6 bases from V and 4 bases from J, with 10 bases between. From germline, CDR1 is MDHEN and CDR2 SYDVKM. The CDR3 here is CASRMQGYNSPLHF. The CDR3 nucleotides read TGTGCCAGCAGGATGCAGGGATATAATTCACCCCTCCACTTT.

This clone showed up just once. This chain joins TRBV5-6 and TRBJ2-7, with 10 bases lining up with TRBD2. The ends lost 2 bases at V and 5 bases at J; junction bases unmatched: 7. The CDR3 runs 15 residues. Per the germline V gene, CDR1 is SGHDT and CDR2 is YYEEEE. CDR3 region: CASSFRTSGLNEQYF. The CDR3 bases are TGTGCCAGCAGCTTTCGGACTAGCGGACTTAACGAGCAGTACTTC.

The rearrangement links TRBV19 to TRBJ2-3; TRBD2 agrees at 8 bases. Unmatched junction bases numbered 8, after V lost 6 bases and J lost 0 bases. This CDR3 comprises 16 residues. Germline assignment: CDR1 LNHDA and CDR2 SQIVND (reference sequence). The CDR3 protein is CASSKGLARSTDTQYF. As DNA, the CDR3 is TGTGCCAGTAGCAAAGGACTAGCCCGGAGCACAGATACGCAGTATTTT.

The chain recombines TRBV21-1 with TRBJ1-5; the table assigns TRBD1, which was not confirmed against the DNA. TRBV21-1 is noted as a pseudogene. This CDR3 spans 20 amino acids. The CDR3 coding sequence is TGTGCCAGCAGAAAGGTTCGGACAGGGGGCAAGCCTTATAGCAATCAGCCCCAGCATTTT. Translation gives CASRKVRTGGKPYSNQPQHF.

V is TRBV6-1 and J is TRBJ1-3; D possibly corresponds to TRBD1 (5 bases). There are 15 residues in the CDR3. With 6 bases removed from V and 0 bases from J, the gap between germline ends came to 12 bases. Germline V lookup: CDR1 MNHNS, CDR2 SASEGT. The CDR3 coding sequence is TGTGCCAGCAGGCGCATGGGGGTCTCTGGAAACACCATATATTTT. Amino acid sequence: CASRRMGVSGNTIYF.

This clone was counted once. V is TRBV30 and J is TRBJ2-7, with D possibly matching TRBD2 (7 bases). The CDR3 consists of 12 residues. Between the trimmed V and J ends, which lost 6 bases and 4 bases, there was a span of 13 bases. Per germline, CDR1 GTSNPN and CDR2 SVGIG (reference sequence). CDR3 in DNA: TGTGCCTGTATAGGGGGGGGGTACGAGCAGTACTTC. Amino acid sequence: CACIGGGYEQYF.

Notes on this clone: The same CDR3 is also encoded by other DNA sequences in this sample. The rearrangement joins TRBV4-3 to TRBJ1-5; no firm D call. Trimming left V 0 bases short and J 0 bases short, with 3 bases between. Germline V CDR1 and CDR2: LGHNA, YSLEER. The CDR3 runs to 14 residues. The CDR3: CASSQEYSNQPQHF. The CDR3 DNA reads TGCGCCAGCAGCCAAGAATATAGCAATCAGCCCCAGCATTTT.

The chain is built from TRBV4-2 and TRBJ1-2; D is ambiguous. CDR3 length: 16 residues. Germline CDR1 LGHNA, CDR2 YNFKEQ. Trimming removed 0 bases from V and 4 bases from J, with 15 bases in between. For the CDR3, the DNA is TGTGCCAGCAGCCAAGAGCACCCCGGGAGATTCTATGGCTACACCTTC. Its protein product is CASSQEHPGRFYGYTF.

The V call is TRBV30, the J call TRBJ1-1; 8 bases align to TRBD1. After removal of 0 bases from V and 4 bases from J, the junction contained 4 bases not matched to a gene. This CDR3 region has 14 residues. CDR1 and CDR2 from the germline V gene are GTSNPN and SVGIG (reference sequence). The CDR3 coding sequence is TGTGCCTGGAGTGTGATGCAGGGGGCCACTGAAGCTTTCTTT. Translating gives CAWSVMQGATEAFF.

V is TRBV19 and J is TRBJ1-6, with D uncertain. This CDR3 is built from 14 residues. Germline V gene sequence: CDR1 LNHDA, CDR2 SQIVND (reference sequence). Trimming removed 6 bases from V and 9 bases from J, with 15 bases in between. CDR3 bases: TGTGCCAGTAGATGGGGAACCATCGGTTCACCCCTCCACTTT. This sequence encodes CASRWGTIGSPLHF.